This section outlines one TCR beta chain sequence together with its context. Antigen unknown. Germline V gene sequence: CDR1 DFQATT, CDR2 SNEGSKA (reference sequence). This CDR3 has 12 residues. The V end lost 3 bases, the J end lost 2 bases, and 8 bases lay between the germline ends. Prepared TCR beta cDNA libraries contained unique molecular identifiers. Between about 1 and 10 million T cells gave rise to about 450,000 cDNA molecules. TCRdb re-called the PCR reads through MiXCR, storing one row per CDR3 protein. The data show about 820,000 distinct CDR3 sequences, approximately 53% seen once. The sample is drawn from a study of post-analysis software for immune sequencing data. Study summary: The cohort encompassed relapsing-remitting, secondary progressive and progressive-relapsing multiple sclerosis disease courses.

General study findings and limits: Pronounced co-clustering by F measure was evident among identically batched samples. The five TRBV segments detected at higher frequency in patients than in controls included TRBV5-6, TRBV5-1 and TRBV20-1. A significant reduction in normalized Chao1 diversity was observed in multiple sclerosis patients versus controls.

Specimen: blood. The receptor was derived from a girl aged 5-17 years with multiple sclerosis. J is TRBJ2-7 and V is TRBV20-1, with D uncertain. This CDR3 is CSASPSTYEQYF. As DNA, the CDR3 is TGCAGTGCTAGCCCCTCAACCTACGAGCAGTACTTC.